This T cell receptor (beta chain) was recovered during a study of vaccination and CD4 T cells after COVID-19. Trimming stripped 2 bases from V and 8 bases from J, with 10 bases between. Germline CDR1 reads ENHRY; CDR2 reads SYGVKD. This CDR3 has 12 amino acids. This clonotype was observed a few times. Its antigen is unknown. An Oncomine TCR Beta short-read assay was used to sequence the DNA from cultured CD4+ T cells. Using its own MiXCR run on the PCR reads, TCRdb lists one record per CDR3 protein. The sample holds about 19,000 distinct CDR3 sequences; roughly 31% are singletons and the top ten take 15%. Treatment indicated: roughly 10-day PBMC culture with coronavirus spike peptide pools or control peptides (ViraFEST assay). Under the ViraFEST approach, antigen-specific T cells were expanded with peptide pools and TCRs subsequently sequenced.

V gene TRBV10-3 combines with J gene TRBJ2-7; unclear D gene. The TCR was taken from a human donor with COVID-19. Sequenced material: cultured CD4+ T cells from blood. The CDR3 DNA follows: TGTGCCATCAGTGAGGCCCCCCCCCAGCAGTACTTC. Its translation: CAISEAPPQQYF.